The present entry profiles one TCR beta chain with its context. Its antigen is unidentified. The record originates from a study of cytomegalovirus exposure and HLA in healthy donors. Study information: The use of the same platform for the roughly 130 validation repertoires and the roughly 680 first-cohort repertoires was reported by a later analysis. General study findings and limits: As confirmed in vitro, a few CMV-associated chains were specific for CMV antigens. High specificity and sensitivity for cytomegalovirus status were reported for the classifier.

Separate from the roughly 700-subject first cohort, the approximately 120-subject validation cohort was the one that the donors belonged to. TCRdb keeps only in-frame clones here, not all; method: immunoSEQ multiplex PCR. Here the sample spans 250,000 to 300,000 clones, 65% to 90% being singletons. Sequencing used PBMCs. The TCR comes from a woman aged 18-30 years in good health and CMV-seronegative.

The CDR3 bases are TGTGCCAGCTCACCGTCGGGATACTACAGAAACACCATATATTTT. It is translated as CASSPSGYYRNTIYF. This chain connects TRBV18 to TRBJ1-3; D ambiguous. This CDR3 has 15 amino acids. V lost 3 bases and J 5 bases, leaving 14 bases between the germline ends. Germline V gene lookup returns CDR1 KGHSH and CDR2 LQKENI.